Following are 6 T cell receptor beta chains from one sample sequenced in a study of cytomegalovirus exposure and HLA in healthy donors. Use of 60 Vbeta and 13 Jbeta primers characterized the PCR. Sequenced by immunoSEQ multiplex PCR; TCRdb stores in-frame clones only, minus some. The data show 130,000 or so clones, with around 80% seen just once and roughly 3.1% held by the top ten. Sequenced sample: PBMCs. All receptors come from a man aged 25-45 years in good health and CMV-seronegative.

The chain employs TRBV4-1 and TRBJ2-1; D is possibly TRBD2 (6 bases). V dropped 4 bases and J dropped 6 bases, with 13 bases sitting between them. The CDR3 totals 14 residues. In germline, CDR1 is MGHRA, CDR2 YSYEKL. The CDR3: CASSLGRGFNEQFF. The CDR3 region has the DNA TGCGCCAGCAGCCTAGGTCGGGGGTTCAATGAGCAGTTCTTC.

The chain joins TRBV7-2 to TRBJ2-6; perhaps TRBD1 as D (6 bases). V was cut by 5 bases and J by 4 bases, with 12 bases left in between. Germline V gene sequence: CDR1 SGHTA, CDR2 FQGNSA. The CDR3 runs to 15 residues. The CDR3 sequence: CASSPTGPGANVLTF. The CDR3 DNA reads TGTGCCAGCAGCCCCACAGGGCCCGGGGCCAACGTCCTGACTTTC.

This sequence joins TRBV28 and TRBJ1-2; 12 bases line up with TRBD1. With 1 base clipped from V and 8 bases from J, the junction kept 17 bases outside the gene matches. This CDR3 region has 19 residues. CDR1 is MDHEN and CDR2 is SYDVKM in the germline V gene. The DNA of the CDR3 is TGTGCCAGCAGTTTATACTCCGGGACAGGGGGCCCTTTGGCTGGGGGCTACACCTTC. Translation gives CASSLYSGTGGPLAGGYTF.

This sequence joins TRBV11-3 and TRBJ2-2, with a possible D match to TRBD2 (5 bases). CDR1 and CDR2 (germline): SGHNT, YENEEA. The germline V and J ends were trimmed by 1 base and 1 base, with 7 bases remaining between them. This CDR3 spans 15 amino acids. CDR3 protein: CASSLVEGNTGELFF. The CDR3 bases are TGTGCCAGCAGCTTAGTCGAGGGGAACACCGGGGAGCTGTTTTTT. Full variable domain (remainder filled in from reference TRBV11-3 and TRBJ2-2): EAGVVQSPRYKIIEKKQPVAFWCNPISGHNTLYWYLQNLGQGPELLIRYENEEAVDDSQLPKDRFSAERLKGVDSTLKIQPAELGDSAVYLCASSLVEGNTGELFFGEGSRLTVL.

The chain employs TRBV7-2 and TRBJ2-1; 10 bases fit TRBD2. The CDR3 has 17 amino acids. V lost 1 base to trimming and J lost 1 base; unmatched junction nucleotides: 4. The germline gives CDR1 SGHTA, CDR2 FQGNSA. This CDR3 is CASSLVASGGSYNEQFF. The CDR3 bases are TGTGCCAGCAGCTTAGTCGCTAGCGGGGGATCCTACAATGAGCAGTTCTTC.

This clone has a single count. The chain employs TRBV11-2 and TRBJ1-4; D unresolved. This CDR3 is built from 14 residues. The V gene lost 3 bases and the J gene lost 4 bases, with 9 bases spanning the gap. CDR1 SGHAT and CDR2 FQNNGV come from the germline V gene. CDR3 in amino acids: CASSFFAVNEKLFF. Written as DNA, the CDR3 is TGTGCCAGCAGCTTTTTCGCAGTTAATGAAAAACTGTTTTTT.